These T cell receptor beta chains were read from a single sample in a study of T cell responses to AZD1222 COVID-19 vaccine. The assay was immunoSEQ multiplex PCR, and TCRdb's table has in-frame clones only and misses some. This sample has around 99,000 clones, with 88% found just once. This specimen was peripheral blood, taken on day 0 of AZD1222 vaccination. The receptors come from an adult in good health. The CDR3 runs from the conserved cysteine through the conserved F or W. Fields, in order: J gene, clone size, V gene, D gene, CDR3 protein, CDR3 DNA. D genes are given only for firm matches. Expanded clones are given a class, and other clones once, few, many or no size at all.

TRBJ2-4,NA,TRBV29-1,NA,CSVDGGNIQYF,TGCAGCGTTGATGGGGGAAACATTCAGTACTTC
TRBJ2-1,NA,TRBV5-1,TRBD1,CASSEDRGRANEQFF,TGCGCCAGCAGCGAGGACAGGGGCCGCGCAAATGAGCAGTTCTTC
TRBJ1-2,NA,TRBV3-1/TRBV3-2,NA,CASSQDTGPPYGYTF,TGTGCCAGCAGCCAAGATACCGGGCCTCCCTATGGCTACACCTTC
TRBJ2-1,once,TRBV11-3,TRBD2,CASSAGLAGGGEQFF,TGTGCCAGCAGCGCTGGACTAGCGGGAGGGGGTGAGCAGTTCTTC
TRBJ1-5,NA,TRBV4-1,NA,CASSQDPGSYQPQHF,TGCGCCAGCAGCCAAGATCCCGGGAGTTATCAGCCCCAGCATTTT
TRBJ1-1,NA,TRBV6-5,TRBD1,CATKQGFPGTEAFF,TGTGCCACCAAACAGGGGTTCCCTGGCACTGAAGCTTTCTTT
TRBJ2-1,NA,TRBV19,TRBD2,CASSPVRGRAYNEQFF,TGTGCCAGTAGTCCTGTTCGCGGGAGGGCCTACAATGAGCAGTTCTTC
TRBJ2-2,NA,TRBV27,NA,CASSLYPNTGELFF,TGTGCCAGCAGTCTCTACCCTAACACCGGGGAGCTGTTTTTT
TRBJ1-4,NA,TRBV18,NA,CASSPVQASNEKLFF,TGTGCCAGCTCACCTGTACAGGCAAGTAATGAAAAACTGTTTTTT
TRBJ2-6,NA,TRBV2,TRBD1,CASSKDRGLGGANVLTF,TGTGCCAGCAGTAAAGACAGGGGGCTAGGAGGGGCCAACGTCCTGACTTTC
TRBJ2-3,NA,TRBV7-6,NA,CASSLSGGVSTDTQYF,TGTGCCAGCAGCTTGTCGGGCGGGGTTAGCACAGATACGCAGTATTTT
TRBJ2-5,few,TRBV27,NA,CASNPPPYQETQYF,TGTGCCAGCAACCCACCCCCGTACCAAGAGACCCAGTACTTC
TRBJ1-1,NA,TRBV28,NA,CASSLLAWGGEAFF,TGTGCCAGCAGTTTGCTTGCCTGGGGGGGTGAAGCTTTCTTT
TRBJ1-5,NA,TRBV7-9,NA,CASSLGGNSNQPQHF,TGTGCCAGCAGCTTGGGAGGGAACAGCAATCAGCCCCAGCATTTT
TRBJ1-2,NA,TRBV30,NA,CAWNAEGGFVSRGKLYGYTF,TGTGCCTGGAACGCGGAGGGGGGTTTCGTTTCCCGGGGAAAACTCTATGGCTACACCTTC
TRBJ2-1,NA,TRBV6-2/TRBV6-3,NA,CASSYSTAGNEQFF,TGTGCCAGCAGTTACTCGACTGCAGGCAATGAGCAGTTCTTC
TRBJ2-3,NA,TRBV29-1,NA,CSVFYRSDTQYF,TGCAGCGTATTTTATAGATCTGATACGCAGTATTTT
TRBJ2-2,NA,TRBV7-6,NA,CASSLAGELAGELFF,TGTGCCAGCAGCTTAGCCGGGGAACTGGCCGGGGAGCTGTTTTTT
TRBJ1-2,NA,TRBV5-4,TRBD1,CASSSSGQTYGYTF,TGTGCCAGCAGCTCATCGGGACAGACCTATGGCTACACCTTC
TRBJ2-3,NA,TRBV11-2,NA,CASRPSGYRATDTQYF,TGTGCCAGCAGGCCCTCCGGATACAGGGCCACAGATACGCAGTATTTT
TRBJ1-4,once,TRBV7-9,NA,CASSPNPLVTNEKLFF,TGTGCCAGCAGCCCGAACCCTTTGGTAACTAATGAAAAACTGTTTTTT
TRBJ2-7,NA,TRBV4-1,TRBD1,CASSQDLRGQNEQYF,TGCGCCAGCAGCCAAGATTTGAGGGGGCAGAACGAGCAGTACTTC
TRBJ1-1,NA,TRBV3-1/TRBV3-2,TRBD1,CASSQDKSGQGAGTEAFF,TGTGCCAGCAGCCAAGATAAAAGTGGACAGGGGGCTGGCACTGAAGCTTTCTTT
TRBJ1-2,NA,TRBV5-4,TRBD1,CASSRDRVTPNYGYTF,TGTGCCAGCAGCCGGGACAGGGTAACTCCTAACTATGGCTACACCTTC
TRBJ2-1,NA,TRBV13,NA,CASRRVPYNEQFF,TGTGCCAGCAGACGGGTTCCTTACAATGAGCAGTTCTTC
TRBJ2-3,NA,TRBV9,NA,CASSATGSSTDTQYF,TGTGCCAGCAGCGCTACGGGAAGTAGCACCGATACGCAGTATTTT
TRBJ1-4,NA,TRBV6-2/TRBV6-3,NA,CASSYGPAPNEKLFF,TGTGCCAGCAGTTACGGGCCGGCGCCTAATGAAAAACTGTTTTTT
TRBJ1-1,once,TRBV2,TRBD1,CASSGTGVPNTEAFF,TGTGCCAGCAGTGGTACAGGGGTCCCGAACACTGAAGCTTTCTTT
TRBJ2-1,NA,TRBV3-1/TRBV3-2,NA,CASSPEGRFHEQFF,TGTGCCAGCAGCCCGGAGGGCCGGTTCCATGAGCAGTTCTTC
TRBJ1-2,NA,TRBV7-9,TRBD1,CASSLGRGTGEDYGYTF,TGTGCCAGCAGCTTAGGACGGGGAACAGGGGAAGACTATGGCTACACCTTC
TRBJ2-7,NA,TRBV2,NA,CASSEAAAIAAAASYEQYF,TGTGCCAGCAGTGAAGCGGCGGCGATTGCTGCGGCGGCTTCCTACGAGCAGTACTTC
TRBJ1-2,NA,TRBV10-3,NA,CAISESTPRGGDYGYTF,TGTGCCATCAGTGAGTCGACCCCCCGGGGGGGTGACTATGGCTACACCTTC
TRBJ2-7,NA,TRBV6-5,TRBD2,CASRALAGLSYEQYF,TGTGCCAGCAGGGCTCTAGCGGGGCTATCCTACGAGCAGTACTTC
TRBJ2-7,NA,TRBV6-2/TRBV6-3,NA,CASCRDKEHEQYF,TGTGCCAGCTGCCGGGACAAAGAACACGAGCAGTACTTC
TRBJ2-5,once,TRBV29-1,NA,CSVEGFKGSQETQYF,TGCAGCGTTGAGGGGTTCAAGGGTAGCCAAGAGACCCAGTACTTC
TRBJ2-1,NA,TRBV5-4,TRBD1,CASSSTGIRNEQFF,TGTGCCAGCAGCTCGACAGGGATTCGCAATGAGCAGTTCTTC